The sequence of this T cell receptor beta chain was determined in a study of read filtering for tumor transcriptome and immune sequencing. The overall study: Among patients, 17 were male and more than 12 female, aged about 45 to 85 (mean around 68).

Study-level findings and limits: RNA-seq captured clonotypes less deeply and reliably than IR-seq.

Many counts were recorded for this clonotype. Its target is not known. The library was built from roughly 400 ng RNA with molecular barcoded adaptors for alpha/delta and beta/gamma chains. TCRdb re-called the reads through MiXCR, storing one row per CDR3 protein. The table records 50,000 or so distinct CDR3 sequences, 10% to 15% of them present only once. At the time of active disease, bone marrow was collected from every patient. Material for sequencing was a population of CD138-negative cells sorted from bone marrow. The receptor was isolated from a donor at least 40 years old with multiple myeloma.

The CDR3 DNA follows: TGCAGTGCTAGAGATGGGGACTTCCGCAAAATCTACAATGAGCAGTTCTTC. Translation gives CSARDGDFRKIYNEQFF. This chain connects TRBV20-1 to TRBJ2-1; D possibly corresponds to TRBD2 (6 bases). V shed 0 bases and J shed 3 bases, with 18 bases lying between them. The CDR3 sequence is 17 residues long. CDR1 is DFQATT, CDR2 SNEGSKA, per germline (reference sequence).